This entry lists 15 T cell receptor beta chains sequenced from one sample in a study of cytomegalovirus exposure and HLA in healthy donors. The PCR employed 60 Vbeta primers together with 13 Jbeta primers. Only in-frame clones appear in the TCRdb table, and some are missing; sequencing was by immunoSEQ multiplex PCR. This table has just over 200,000 clones, approximately 70% appearing once. Specimen: PBMCs. The origin of the receptors is a man aged 35 to 55 in good health and CMV-seropositive.

The CDR3 sequence is CASSWDPSGEDNEQFF. For the CDR3, the DNA is TGTGCCAGCAGCTGGGACCCCTCGGGGGAGGACAATGAGCAGTTCTTC. The chain joins TRBV5-4 to TRBJ2-1; D is possibly TRBD2 (6 bases). Germline CDR1 and CDR2: SGHNT and YYREEE (reference sequence). Trimming removed 3 bases at V and 5 bases at J, with 18 bases between. This CDR3 comprises 16 residues.

The chain couples TRBV2 to TRBJ2-7, with a weak D call TRBD2 (7 bases). CDR3 size: 11 residues. Trimming removed 10 bases from V and 6 bases from J, with 13 bases in between. Germline V gene lookup returns CDR1 SNHLY and CDR2 FYNNEI. CDR3 nucleotide sequence: TGTGCCACCCTGGGGGGGCGCGAGCAGTACTTC. Amino acids: CATLGGREQYF.

The chain uses TRBV23-1 and TRBJ1-4, with D possibly matching TRBD1 (5 bases). TRBV23-1 is an ORF for which the function is uncertain. Trimming shortened V by 2 bases and J by 5 bases, and 12 bases separated the two germline ends. The CDR3 runs to 15 residues. CDR3 DNA: TGCGCCAGCAGTCAAGTGCGACAGAGAAATGAAAAACTGTTTTTT. Amino acids: CASSQVRQRNEKLFF.

This clone was counted only a few times. The chain joins TRBV2 to TRBJ2-7, with 10 nucleotides matching TRBD2. Germline lookup yields CDR1 SNHLY and CDR2 FYNNEI. Losses at the gene ends were 2 bases for V and 7 bases for J; bases not matched to a gene: 8. The CDR3 totals 15 residues. CDR3 bases: TGTGCCAGCAGTGAACCGCTAGCGGGGGTGAGAGAGCAGTACTTC. This encodes CASSEPLAGVREQYF.

The rearrangement links TRBV5-6 to TRBJ1-5; tentatively, D is TRBD1 (6 bases). The CDR3 is 13 amino acids. Germline loops: CDR1 SGHDT, CDR2 YYEEEE. Trimming shortened V by 4 bases and J by 6 bases, and 11 bases separated the two germline ends. The DNA of the CDR3 is TGTGCCAGCAGCGCAGGGGCGGGTCAGCCCCAGCATTTT. Translating it yields CASSAGAGQPQHF.

The chain uses TRBV12-5 and TRBJ2-7; possibly TRBD2 for D (5 bases). Germline V gives CDR1 LGHNT, CDR2 FRNRAP. V lost 2 bases and J 9 bases, leaving 14 bases between the germline ends. This CDR3 region has 13 residues. CDR3: CASGLFGVEGQYF. The DNA for the CDR3 is TGTGCTAGTGGTTTGTTCGGGGTAGAGGGGCAGTACTTC.

Worth noting for this clone: The sample holds other DNA sequences that translate to the same CDR3. The chain has TRBV10-3 and TRBJ2-3, with D possibly being TRBD2 (6 bases). With 8 bases removed from V and 3 bases from J, the gap between germline ends came to 18 bases. Germline lookup yields CDR1 ENHRY and CDR2 SYGVKD. This CDR3 is 15 amino acids long. CDR3 bases: TGTGCCATCGGCTGGGATGGGGGGTTGACAGATACGCAGTATTTT. This sequence encodes CAIGWDGGLTDTQYF.

This chain uses TRBV7-9 with TRBJ2-3; TRBD1 might be the D (5 bases). The CDR3 spans 14 residues. Germline CDR1 and CDR2: SEHNR and FQNEAQ (reference sequence). Trimming removed 3 bases at V and 2 bases at J, with 9 bases between. CDR3 DNA: TGTGCCAGCAGCTTTACAGGAGACACAGATACGCAGTATTTT. The encoded protein is CASSFTGDTDTQYF.

The chain recombines TRBV7-2 with TRBJ2-5; TRBD2 aligns across 8 bases. Trimming took 5 bases from V and 1 from J; bases not matched to a gene: 12. Germline V gene lookup returns CDR1 SGHTA and CDR2 FQGNSA. The CDR3 is 17 amino acids. The CDR3 spells CASSPGVRAGAQETQYF. The CDR3 bases are TGTGCCAGCAGCCCCGGCGTGCGAGCGGGGGCCCAAGAGACCCAGTACTTC.

The V gene is TRBV15, the J gene TRBJ2-1; TRBD2 agrees at 11 bases. V was clipped by 1 base and J by 4 bases; unmatched bases: 3. The CDR3 is 16 residues long. Germline V CDR1 and CDR2: LNHNV, YYDKDF (reference sequence). CDR3 in amino acids: CATSRGTSGGYNEQFF. CDR3 coding DNA: TGTGCCACCAGCAGAGGAACTAGCGGGGGATACAATGAGCAGTTCTTC.

The gene calls are TRBV6-1 and TRBJ2-1; 7 positions agree with TRBD1. V trimming: 7 bases; J trimming: 6 bases; junction bases outside the gene matches: 12. The CDR3 runs to 15 residues. Per germline, CDR1 MNHNS and CDR2 SASEGT. The CDR3 DNA sequence: TGTGCCAGCATTTTAGACAGGGACCCCCTCAATGAGCAGTTCTTC. This gives the protein CASILDRDPLNEQFF.

This chain joins TRBV4-1 and TRBJ1-5, with D possibly being TRBD1 (6 bases). The length of the CDR3 is 15 residues. From germline, CDR1 is MGHRA and CDR2 YSYEKL. The V end was cut by 1 base, the J end by 6 bases, with 13 bases between. CDR3 bases: TGCGCCAGCAGCCAAGCCCTACAGGGACGTCAGCCCCAGCATTTT. The encoded protein is CASSQALQGRQPQHF.

J is TRBJ2-7 and V is TRBV27, with 9 bases lining up with TRBD2. The CDR3 sequence is 16 residues long. With V trimmed by 7 bases and J by 5 bases, 15 bases remained unmatched. CDR1 is MNHEY, CDR2 SMNVEV, per germline (reference sequence). CDR3 protein: CASTLAGAPSPHEQYF. CDR3 in DNA: TGTGCCAGCACCTTAGCGGGGGCCCCTTCCCCTCACGAGCAGTACTTC.

CDR3 in DNA: TGTGCCAGCAGCTCCCTACCCCCTGGCTGGGCAGGCAACACTGAAGCTTTCTTT. It translates to CASSSLPPGWAGNTEAFF. The chain recombines TRBV11-2 with TRBJ1-1; D gene ambiguous. The CDR3 has 18 amino acids. Germline values: CDR1 SGHAT, CDR2 FQNNGV. The ends were cut back, 4 bases at V and 2 bases at J, with 23 bases in the middle.

The CDR3 nucleotides are TGCGCCAGCAACTCCCGACAGCCTTTGAACACCGGGGAGCTGTTTTTT. It yields the protein CASNSRQPLNTGELFF. This chain links TRBV5-1 with TRBJ2-2; TRBD1 is a possible D gene (5 bases). CDR1 and CDR2 (germline): SGHRS, YFSETQ. The CDR3 has 16 residues. V lost 6 bases, J lost 1 base, and 16 bases lay in between.